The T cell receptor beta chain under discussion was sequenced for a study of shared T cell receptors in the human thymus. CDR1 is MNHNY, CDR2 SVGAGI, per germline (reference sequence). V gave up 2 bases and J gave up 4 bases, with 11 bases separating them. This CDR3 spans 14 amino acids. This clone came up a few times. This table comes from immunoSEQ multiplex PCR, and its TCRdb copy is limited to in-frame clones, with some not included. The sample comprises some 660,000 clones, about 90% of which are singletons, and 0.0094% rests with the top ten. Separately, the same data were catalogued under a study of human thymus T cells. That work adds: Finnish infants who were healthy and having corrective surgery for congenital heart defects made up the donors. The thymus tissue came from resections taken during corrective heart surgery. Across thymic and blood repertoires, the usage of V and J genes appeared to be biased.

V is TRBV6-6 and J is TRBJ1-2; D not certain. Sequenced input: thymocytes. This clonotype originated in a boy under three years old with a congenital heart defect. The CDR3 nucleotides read TGTGCCAGCAGTTACCTCTGGGCCCCCTATGGCTACACCTTC. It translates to CASSYLWAPYGYTF.